The entry below gives a single TCR beta chain sequence along with its context. During active infection, Seattle patients enrolled and were then monitored through disease. This sample was included in a study of blood T cell repertoires in COVID-19. Study as a whole: Sites in the United States, Italy and Spain provided acute and convalescent COVID-19 samples. From T cells, B-cell-depleted T cells, or PBMCs came the material, which was cDNA or gDNA.

The CDR3 loop spans 15 amino acids. Germline values: CDR1 LNHDA, CDR2 SQIVND (reference sequence). V was pared by 7 bases and J by 4 bases, with 17 bases between. Produced via immunoSEQ multiplex PCR; TCRdb's table is partial and in-frame only. Altogether roughly 220,000 clones are present, about 86% being singletons, with the ten largest covering roughly 10%. The chain has TRBV19 and TRBJ1-3; no reliable D call. Input material: peripheral blood. This sequence was found in a woman in her forties or fifties with COVID-19, enrolled during active disease. The CDR3 loop is CASNERYPSGNTIYF. CDR3 sequence (DNA): TGTGCCAGTAATGAACGGTATCCTTCCGGAAACACCATATATTTT.